The 9 T cell receptor beta chains in this list originate from one sample, sequenced in a study of cytomegalovirus exposure and HLA in healthy donors. The study ran its PCR with 60 Vbeta and 13 Jbeta primers. Produced via immunoSEQ multiplex PCR; TCRdb's table is partial and in-frame only. The data contain roughly 140,000 clones, 80% of them seen just once; the ten biggest clones take up 6.5% to 7%. The sequenced sample consisted of PBMCs. Receptors were obtained from a man aged 35 to 55 in good health and CMV-seropositive.

The J gene is TRBJ2-5, the V gene TRBV18; TRBD1 matches 10 bases. The DNA end lines up better with TRBJ2-7; the J call may be wrong. The germline CDR1 and CDR2 sequences are KGHSH and LQKENI. The length of the CDR3 is 18 residues. The CDR3 spells CASSPGRGGTGVSYEQYF. CDR3 DNA: TGTGCCAGCTCACCAGGAAGAGGCGGGACAGGGGTTTCCTACGAGCAGTACTTC.

The chain is built from TRBV7-9 and TRBJ2-7; D is undetermined. Germline-derived CDR1 and CDR2 are SEHNR and FQNEAQ (reference sequence). CDR3 length: 11 residues. V was cut by 4 bases and J by 3 bases, with 4 bases left in between. CDR3 residues: CASSSIYEQYF. CDR3 sequence (DNA): TGTGCCAGCAGCTCCATCTACGAGCAGTACTTC.

The chain has TRBV6-5 and TRBJ1-1, with 12 positions matching TRBD1. J lost 7 bases, V lost 2 bases, and 8 bases had no gene match. The CDR3 consists of 16 residues. Germline V gene sequence: CDR1 MNHEY, CDR2 SVGAGI. CDR3: CASSYLRDRGRIEAFF. In DNA form, the CDR3 reads TGTGCCAGCAGTTACCTTAGGGACAGGGGGCGTATTGAAGCTTTCTTT.

The genes are TRBV27 and TRBJ1-5; TRBD1 aligns across 8 bases. From germline, CDR1 is MNHEY and CDR2 SMNVEV (reference sequence). CDR3 length: 15 residues. The ends lost 1 base at V and 5 bases at J; junction bases unmatched: 4. The CDR3 loop is CASSLLGQAYQPQHF. The CDR3 DNA reads TGTGCCAGCAGTTTATTGGGACAGGCCTATCAGCCCCAGCATTTT.

CDR3 protein: CASRPPTGIATNEKLFF. CDR3 DNA sequence: TGCGCCAGCAGGCCCCCGACAGGCATTGCAACTAATGAAAAACTGTTTTTT. The gene calls are TRBV10-1 and TRBJ1-4; the D gene is possibly TRBD1 (6 bases). V was trimmed by 6 bases and J by 0 bases, leaving 17 bases between them. From germline, CDR1 is WNHNN and CDR2 SYGVQD (reference sequence). The CDR3 extends over 17 amino acids.

The J gene is TRBJ1-5, the V gene TRBV19; 10 bases are shared with TRBD1. CDR1 and CDR2 (germline): LNHDA, SQIVND (reference sequence). The CDR3 totals 17 residues. The V segment lost 3 bases and the J segment 0 bases; nucleotides outside the gene matches: 5. DNA of the CDR3: TGTGCCAGTAGTATGACAGGGGGCTCCTATAGCAATCAGCCCCAGCATTTT. It yields the protein CASSMTGGSYSNQPQHF.

The chain recombines TRBV5-6 with TRBJ2-1; TRBD2 might be the D (5 bases). Germline V lookup: CDR1 SGHDT, CDR2 YYEEEE. The ends were cut back, 4 bases at V and 7 bases at J, with 24 bases in the middle. CDR3 size: 17 residues. CDR3 DNA: TGTGCCAGCAGCCTGGGTTTGTGGGAGCTCCGGGCGAATGAGCAGTTCTTC. It translates to CASSLGLWELRANEQFF. The entire variable domain, with the rest obtained from reference TRBV5-6 and TRBJ2-1, is as follows: DAGVTQSPTHLIKTRGQQVTLRCSPKSGHDTVSWYQQALGQGPQFIFQYYEEEERQRGNFPDRFSGHQFPNYSSELNVNALLLGDSALYLCASSLGLWELRANEQFFGPGTRLTVL.

This clone was observed a handful of times. This chain connects TRBV6-6 to TRBJ2-1, with a weak D call TRBD1 (5 bases). The CDR3 is made up of 15 amino acids. Germline-derived CDR1 and CDR2 are MNHNY and SVGAGI (reference sequence). V lost 4 bases to trimming and J lost 8 bases, with 18 bases between them. This CDR3 is CASSSERGWGHEQFF. The CDR3 bases are TGTGCCAGCAGTTCCGAAAGGGGCTGGGGCCATGAGCAGTTCTTC.

This sequence joins TRBV27 and TRBJ1-5; TRBD1 aligns across 10 bases. This CDR3 has 14 residues. The junction had 8 bases not matched to a gene; V was cut back by 6 bases and J by 9 bases. CDR1 is MNHEY, CDR2 SMNVEV, per germline (reference sequence). In DNA form, the CDR3 reads TGTGCCAGCAGGGAAGGCCGGGACAGGGGGCCCCAGCATTTT. Translating it yields CASREGRDRGPQHF.